This T cell receptor (beta chain) was captured in a study of beta chain features in type 1 diabetes. Study findings and constraints: Resolution of whether HLA type affects TCRB rearrangement was not achieved here. Fewer junction insertions and more nucleotide deletions appeared in type 1 diabetes patients. Moderate but significant shortening of TCRB CDR3s was recorded in all four CD4+ subsets from Type 1 diabetes patients.

This clone appeared a few times. Its antigen is unknown. CDR3 length: 14 residues. V was trimmed by 10 bases and J by 4 bases, leaving 19 bases between them. Germline CDR1 SNHLY, CDR2 FYNNEI. Populations obtained by sorting all exceeded 98% purity. Every bit of the isolated RNA underwent reverse transcription, so sequencing read expressed TCRB transcripts. Some clones are missing from TCRdb's copy, which holds only in-frame ones; the method was immunoSEQ multiplex PCR. The sample consists of about 930,000 clones, around a sixth of them appearing once. The gene calls are TRBV2 and TRBJ1-1; D possibly corresponds to TRBD1 (6 bases). What was sequenced was naive CD4+ T cells from blood. This sequence originates from a young woman in good health. CDR3 in amino acids: CATNSNRESTEAFF. The CDR3 DNA reads TGTGCCACCAACTCCAACAGGGAGAGCACTGAAGCTTTCTTT.